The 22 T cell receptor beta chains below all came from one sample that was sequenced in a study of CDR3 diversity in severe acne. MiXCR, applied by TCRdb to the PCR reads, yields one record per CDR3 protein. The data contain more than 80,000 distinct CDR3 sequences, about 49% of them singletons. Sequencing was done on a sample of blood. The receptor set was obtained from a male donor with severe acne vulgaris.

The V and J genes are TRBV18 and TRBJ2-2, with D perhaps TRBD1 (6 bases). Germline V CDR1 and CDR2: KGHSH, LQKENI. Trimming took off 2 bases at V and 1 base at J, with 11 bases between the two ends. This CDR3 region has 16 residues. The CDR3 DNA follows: TGTGCCAGCTCACCAGGACAGCGATTGAACACCGGGGAGCTGTTTTTT. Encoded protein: CASSPGQRLNTGELFF.

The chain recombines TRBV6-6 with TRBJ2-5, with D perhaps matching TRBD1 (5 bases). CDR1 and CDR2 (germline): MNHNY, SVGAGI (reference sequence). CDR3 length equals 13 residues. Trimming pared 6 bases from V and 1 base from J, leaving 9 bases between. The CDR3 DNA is TGTGCCAGCAGGACAGCTCTCCAAGAGACCCAGTACTTC. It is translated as CASRTALQETQYF.

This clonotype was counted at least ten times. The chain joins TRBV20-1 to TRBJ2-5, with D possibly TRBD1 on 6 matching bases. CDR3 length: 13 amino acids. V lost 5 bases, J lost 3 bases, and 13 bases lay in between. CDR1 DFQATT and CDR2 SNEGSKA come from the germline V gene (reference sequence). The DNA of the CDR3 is TGCAGTGCTTCCTCAGGGGACAAAGAGACCCAGTACTTC. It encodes CSASSGDKETQYF.

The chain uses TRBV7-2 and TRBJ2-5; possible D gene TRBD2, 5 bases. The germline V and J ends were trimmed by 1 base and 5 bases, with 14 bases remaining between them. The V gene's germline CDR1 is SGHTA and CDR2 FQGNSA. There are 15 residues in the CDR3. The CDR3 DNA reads TGTGCCAGCAGCTTAGAACTGCTAGCTCGGGAGACCCAGTACTTC. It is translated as CASSLELLARETQYF.

CDR3 DNA: TGTGCCAGCAGCCCGGACAGCTCCTACGAGCAGTACTTC. It translates to CASSPDSSYEQYF. This chain connects TRBV9 to TRBJ2-7; TRBD1 might be the D (6 bases). Germline CDR1 reads SGDLS; CDR2 reads YYNGEE. This CDR3 has 13 residues. The V end lost 4 bases, the J end lost 0 bases, and 8 bases lay between the germline ends.

Here the CDR3 reads CSVVSQTEAFF. The CDR3 DNA is TGCAGCGTTGTGAGCCAGACTGAAGCTTTCTTT. The chain carries TRBV29-1 and TRBJ1-1; no clear D gene. V was pared by 4 bases and J by 5 bases, with 8 bases between. Germline-derived CDR1 and CDR2 are SQVTM and ANQGSEA. The length of the CDR3 is 11 residues.

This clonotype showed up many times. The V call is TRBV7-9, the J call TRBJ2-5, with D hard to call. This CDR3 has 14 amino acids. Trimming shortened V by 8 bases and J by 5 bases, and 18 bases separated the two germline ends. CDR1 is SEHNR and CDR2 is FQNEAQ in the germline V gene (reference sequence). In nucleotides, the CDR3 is TGTGCCAGCGGTTCAAACTTTATGCGGGAGACCCAGTACTTC. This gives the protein CASGSNFMRETQYF.

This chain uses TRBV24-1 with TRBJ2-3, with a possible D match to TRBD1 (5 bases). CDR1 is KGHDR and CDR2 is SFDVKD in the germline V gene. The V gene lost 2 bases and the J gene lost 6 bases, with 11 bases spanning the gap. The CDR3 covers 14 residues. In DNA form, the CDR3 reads TGTGCCACCAGTGATTCCCAGCCAGGGGATACGCAGTATTTT. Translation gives CATSDSQPGDTQYF.

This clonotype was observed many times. The CDR3 region has the DNA TGTGCCAGCAGCTCGGGACTGAGCTACGAGCAGTACTTC. It yields the protein CASSSGLSYEQYF. The chain carries TRBV5-8 and TRBJ2-7, with D possibly matching TRBD2 (6 bases). Germline lookup yields CDR1 SGHTS and CDR2 YDEGEE. The CDR3 consists of 13 residues. Trimming shortened V by 3 bases and J by 3 bases, and 10 bases separated the two germline ends. Looking up the rest from reference TRBV5-8 and TRBJ2-7 gives the full variable domain: EAGVTQSPTHLIKTRGQQATLRCSPISGHTSVYWYQQALGLGLQFLLWYDEGEERNRGNFPPRFSGRQFPNYSSELNVNALELEDSALYLCASSSGLSYEQYFGPGTRLTVT.

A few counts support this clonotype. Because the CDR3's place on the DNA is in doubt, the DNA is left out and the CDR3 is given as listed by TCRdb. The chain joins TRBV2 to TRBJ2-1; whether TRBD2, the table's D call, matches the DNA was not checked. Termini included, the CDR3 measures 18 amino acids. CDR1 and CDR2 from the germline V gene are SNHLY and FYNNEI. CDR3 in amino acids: CASITLVGSGSSYNEQLF.

This CDR3 reads CASSYSGSIQETQYF. CDR3 bases: TGTGCCAGCAGTTACTCCGGCAGCATCCAAGAGACCCAGTACTTC. The chain combines TRBV6-6 with TRBJ2-5; D unclear. V was cut by 0 bases and J by 1 base, with 9 bases left in between. The germline gives CDR1 MNHNY, CDR2 SVGAGI (reference sequence). This CDR3 comprises 15 residues.

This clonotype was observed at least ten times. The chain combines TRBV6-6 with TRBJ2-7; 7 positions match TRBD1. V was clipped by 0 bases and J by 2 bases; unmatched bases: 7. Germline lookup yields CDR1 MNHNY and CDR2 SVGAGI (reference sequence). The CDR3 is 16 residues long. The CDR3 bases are TGTGCCAGCAGTTACTCGAATGTTGGGACAGCCTACGAGCAGTACTTC. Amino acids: CASSYSNVGTAYEQYF.

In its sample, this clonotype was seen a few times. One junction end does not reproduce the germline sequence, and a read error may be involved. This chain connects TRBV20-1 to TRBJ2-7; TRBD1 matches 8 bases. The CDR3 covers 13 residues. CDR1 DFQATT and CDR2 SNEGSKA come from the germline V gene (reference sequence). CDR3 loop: CSARTGNTGELYF. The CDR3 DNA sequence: TGCAGTGCCCGGACAGGGAACACCGGGGAGCTGTACTTC.

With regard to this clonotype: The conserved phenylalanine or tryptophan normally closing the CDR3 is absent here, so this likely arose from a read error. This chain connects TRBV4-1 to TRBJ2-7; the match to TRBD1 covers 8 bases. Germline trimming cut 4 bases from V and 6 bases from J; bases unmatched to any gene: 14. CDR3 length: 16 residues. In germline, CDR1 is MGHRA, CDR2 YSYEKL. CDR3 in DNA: TGCGCCAGCAGCCCGAGATACGGACAGGGTCCGTTCGAGCAGTACCTC. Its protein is CASSPRYGQGPFEQYL.

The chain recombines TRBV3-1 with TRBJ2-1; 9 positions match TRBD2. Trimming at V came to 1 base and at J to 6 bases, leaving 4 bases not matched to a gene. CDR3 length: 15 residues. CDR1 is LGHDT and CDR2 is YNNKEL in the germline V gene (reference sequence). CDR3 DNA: TGTGCCAGCAGCCAAGTCAAACTAGCGGGCAATGAGCAGTTCTTC. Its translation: CASSQVKLAGNEQFF.

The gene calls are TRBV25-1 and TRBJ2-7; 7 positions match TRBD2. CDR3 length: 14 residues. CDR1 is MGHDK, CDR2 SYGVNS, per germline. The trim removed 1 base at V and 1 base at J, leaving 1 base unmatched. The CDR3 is CASSESGRSYEQYF. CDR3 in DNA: TGTGCCAGCAGTGAATCCGGGAGGTCCTACGAGCAGTACTTC.

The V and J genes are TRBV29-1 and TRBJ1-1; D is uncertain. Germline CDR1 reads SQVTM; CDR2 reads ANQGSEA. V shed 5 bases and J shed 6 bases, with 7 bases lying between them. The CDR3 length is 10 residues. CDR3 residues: CSVYISEAFF. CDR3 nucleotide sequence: TGCAGCGTTTACATCTCTGAAGCTTTCTTT.

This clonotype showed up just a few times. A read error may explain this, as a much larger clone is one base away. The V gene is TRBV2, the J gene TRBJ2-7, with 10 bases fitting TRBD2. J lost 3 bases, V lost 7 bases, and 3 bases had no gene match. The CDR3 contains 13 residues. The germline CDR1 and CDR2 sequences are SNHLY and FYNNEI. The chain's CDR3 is CASMTSGLYEQYF. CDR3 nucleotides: TGTGCCAGCATGACTAGCGGGCTCTACGAGCAGTACTTC.

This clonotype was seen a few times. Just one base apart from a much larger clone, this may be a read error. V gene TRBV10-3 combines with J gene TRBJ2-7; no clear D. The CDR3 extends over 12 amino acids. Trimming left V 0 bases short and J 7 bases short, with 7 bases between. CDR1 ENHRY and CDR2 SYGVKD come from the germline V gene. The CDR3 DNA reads TGTGCCATCAGTGAGTCGACCCTAGAGCAGTACTTC. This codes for CAISESTLEQYF.

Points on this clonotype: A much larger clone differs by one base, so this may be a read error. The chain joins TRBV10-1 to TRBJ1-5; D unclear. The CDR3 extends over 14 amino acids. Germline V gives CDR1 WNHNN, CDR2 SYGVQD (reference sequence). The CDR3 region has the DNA TGTGCCAGCAGTGAGGACCGTAGCAATCAGCCCCAGCATTTT. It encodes CASSEDRSNQPQHF.

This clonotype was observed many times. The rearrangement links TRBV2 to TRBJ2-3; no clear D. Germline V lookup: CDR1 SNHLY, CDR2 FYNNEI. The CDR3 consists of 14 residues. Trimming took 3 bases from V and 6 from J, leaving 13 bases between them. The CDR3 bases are TGTGCCAGCAGTGACATACGGGTTGGGGATACGCAGTATTTT. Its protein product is CASSDIRVGDTQYF.

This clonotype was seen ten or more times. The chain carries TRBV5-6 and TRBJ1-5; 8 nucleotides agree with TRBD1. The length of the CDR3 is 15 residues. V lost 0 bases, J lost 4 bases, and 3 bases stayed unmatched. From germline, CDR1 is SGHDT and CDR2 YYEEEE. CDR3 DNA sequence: TGTGCCAGCAGCTTGGGACAGGGGTTGAATCAGCCCCAGCATTTT. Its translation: CASSLGQGLNQPQHF. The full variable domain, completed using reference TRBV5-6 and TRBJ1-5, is DAGVTQSPTHLIKTRGQQVTLRCSPKSGHDTVSWYQQALGQGPQFIFQYYEEEERQRGNFPDRFSGHQFPNYSSELNVNALLLGDSALYLCASSLGQGLNQPQHFGDGTRLSIL.